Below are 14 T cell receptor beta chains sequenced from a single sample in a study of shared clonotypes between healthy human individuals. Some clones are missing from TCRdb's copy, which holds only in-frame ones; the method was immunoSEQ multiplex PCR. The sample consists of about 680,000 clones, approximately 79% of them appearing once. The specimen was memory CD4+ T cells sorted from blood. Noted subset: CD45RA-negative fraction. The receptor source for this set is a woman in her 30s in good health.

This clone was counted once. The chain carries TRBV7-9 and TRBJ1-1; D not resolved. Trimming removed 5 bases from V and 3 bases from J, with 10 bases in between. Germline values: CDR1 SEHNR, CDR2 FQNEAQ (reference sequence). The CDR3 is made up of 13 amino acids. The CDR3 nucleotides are TGTGCCAGCAGCCCGGGCTTTCACACTGAAGCTTTCTTT. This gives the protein CASSPGFHTEAFF. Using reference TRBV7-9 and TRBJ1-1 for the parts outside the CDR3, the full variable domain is DTGVSQNPRHKITKRGQNVTFRCDPISEHNRLYWYRQTLGQGPEFLTYFQNEAQLEKSRLLSDRFSAERPKGSFSTLEIQRTEQGDSAMYLCASSPGFHTEAFFGQGTRLTVV.

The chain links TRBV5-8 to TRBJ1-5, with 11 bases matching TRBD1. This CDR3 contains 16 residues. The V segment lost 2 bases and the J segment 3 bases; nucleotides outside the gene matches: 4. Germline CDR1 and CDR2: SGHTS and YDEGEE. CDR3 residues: CASSFWTGGFNQPQHF. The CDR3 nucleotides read TGTGCCAGCAGCTTCTGGACAGGGGGCTTCAATCAGCCCCAGCATTTT.

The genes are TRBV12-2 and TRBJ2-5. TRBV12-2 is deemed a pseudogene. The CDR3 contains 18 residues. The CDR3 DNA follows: TGTGCAAGTCGTAAATACCAAGGGTTCAAATCACGACGAGAGACCCAGTACTTC. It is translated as CASRKYQGFKSRRETQYF.

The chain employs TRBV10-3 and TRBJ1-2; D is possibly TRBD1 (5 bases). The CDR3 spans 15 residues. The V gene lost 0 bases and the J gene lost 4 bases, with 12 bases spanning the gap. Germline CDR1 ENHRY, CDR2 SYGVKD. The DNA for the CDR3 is TGTGCCATCAGTGAGTCGCCAGGAGGGACCTATGGCTACACCTTC. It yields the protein CAISESPGGTYGYTF.

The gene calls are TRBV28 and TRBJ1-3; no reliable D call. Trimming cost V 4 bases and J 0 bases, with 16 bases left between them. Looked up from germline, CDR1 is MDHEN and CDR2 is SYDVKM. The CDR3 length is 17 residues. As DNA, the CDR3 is TGTGCCAGCAGTTCTCCCCTTGGCACCTCCTCTGGAAACACCATATATTTT. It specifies CASSSPLGTSSGNTIYF.

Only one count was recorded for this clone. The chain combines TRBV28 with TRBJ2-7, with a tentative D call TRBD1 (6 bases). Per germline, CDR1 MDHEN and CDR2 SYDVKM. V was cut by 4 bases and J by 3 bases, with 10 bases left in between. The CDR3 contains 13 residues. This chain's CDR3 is CASSSQGYYEQYF. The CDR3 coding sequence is TGTGCCAGCAGTTCGCAGGGGTACTACGAGCAGTACTTC.

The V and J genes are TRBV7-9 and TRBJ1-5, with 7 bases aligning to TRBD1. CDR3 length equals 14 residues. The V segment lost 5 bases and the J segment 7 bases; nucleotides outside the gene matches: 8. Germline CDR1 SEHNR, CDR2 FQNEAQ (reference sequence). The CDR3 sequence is CASSLTGLRQPQHF. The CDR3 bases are TGTGCCAGCAGCCTGACAGGGCTACGGCAGCCCCAGCATTTT.

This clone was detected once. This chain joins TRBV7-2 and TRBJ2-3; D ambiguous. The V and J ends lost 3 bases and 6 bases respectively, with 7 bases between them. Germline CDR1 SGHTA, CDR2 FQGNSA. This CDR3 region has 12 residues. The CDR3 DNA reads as TGTGCCAGCAGCTTCACCAGGGATACGCAGTATTTT. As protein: CASSFTRDTQYF.

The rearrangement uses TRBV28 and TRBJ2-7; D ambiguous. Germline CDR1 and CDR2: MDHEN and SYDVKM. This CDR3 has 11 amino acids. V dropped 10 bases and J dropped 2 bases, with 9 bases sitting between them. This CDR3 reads CAIAGPYEQYF. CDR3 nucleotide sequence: TGTGCCATAGCAGGCCCCTACGAGCAGTACTTC.

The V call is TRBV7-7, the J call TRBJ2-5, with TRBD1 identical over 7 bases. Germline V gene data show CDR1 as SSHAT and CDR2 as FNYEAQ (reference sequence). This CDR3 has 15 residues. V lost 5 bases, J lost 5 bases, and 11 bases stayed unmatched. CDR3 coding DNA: TGTGCCAGCAGCCAGAGGGGGACAGTTGGGGAGACCCAGTACTTC. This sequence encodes CASSQRGTVGETQYF.

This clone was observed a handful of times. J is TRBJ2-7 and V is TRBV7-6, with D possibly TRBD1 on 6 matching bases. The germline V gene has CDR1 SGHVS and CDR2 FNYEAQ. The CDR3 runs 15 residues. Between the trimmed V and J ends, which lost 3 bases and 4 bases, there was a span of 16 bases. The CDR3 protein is CASSFGSAGVYEQYF. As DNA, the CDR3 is TGTGCCAGCAGCTTTGGTTCCGCAGGGGTTTACGAGCAGTACTTC.

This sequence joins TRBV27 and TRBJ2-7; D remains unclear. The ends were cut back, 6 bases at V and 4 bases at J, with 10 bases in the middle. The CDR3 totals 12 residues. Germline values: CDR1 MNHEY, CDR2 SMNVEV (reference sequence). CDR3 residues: CASRSQLYEQYF. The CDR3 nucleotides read TGTGCCAGCAGGTCCCAATTATACGAGCAGTACTTC.

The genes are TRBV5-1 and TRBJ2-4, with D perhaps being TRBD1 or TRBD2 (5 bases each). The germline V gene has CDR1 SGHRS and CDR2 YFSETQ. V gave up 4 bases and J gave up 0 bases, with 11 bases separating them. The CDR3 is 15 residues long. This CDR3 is CASSEGSLAKNIQYF. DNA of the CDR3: TGCGCCAGCAGCGAGGGGAGCTTAGCCAAAAACATTCAGTACTTC.

CDR3: CASSKWTDMNTEAFF. The CDR3 DNA follows: TGCGCCAGCAGCAAGTGGACAGACATGAACACTGAAGCTTTCTTT. The chain carries TRBV5-1 and TRBJ1-1; possible D gene TRBD1, 6 bases. Germline loops: CDR1 SGHRS, CDR2 YFSETQ. There are 15 residues in the CDR3. V was shortened by 4 bases and J by 0 bases, with 13 bases between the two germline ends. Full variable domain (rest looked up from reference TRBV5-1 and TRBJ1-1): KAGVTQTPRYLIKTRGQQVTLSCSPISGHRSVSWYQQTPGQGLQFLFEYFSETQRNKGNFPGRFSGRQFSNSRSEMNVSTLELGDSALYLCASSKWTDMNTEAFFGQGTRLTVV.